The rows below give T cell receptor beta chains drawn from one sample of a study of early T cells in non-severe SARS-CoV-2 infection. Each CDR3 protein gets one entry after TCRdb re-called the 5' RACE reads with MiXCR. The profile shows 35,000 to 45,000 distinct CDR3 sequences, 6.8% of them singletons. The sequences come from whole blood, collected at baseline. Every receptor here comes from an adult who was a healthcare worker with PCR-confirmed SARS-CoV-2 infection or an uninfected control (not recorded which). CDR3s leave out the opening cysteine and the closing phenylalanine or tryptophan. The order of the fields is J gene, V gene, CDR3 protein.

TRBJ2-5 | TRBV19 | ASRDPQETQY
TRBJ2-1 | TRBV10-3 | AISGPEGSGVTKPF
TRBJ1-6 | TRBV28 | ATQTGFHNSPLH
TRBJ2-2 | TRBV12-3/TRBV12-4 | ASSPDRGNGGELF
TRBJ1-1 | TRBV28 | ASSTPRGMNTEAF
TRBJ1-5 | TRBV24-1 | ATSDHGPNQPQH
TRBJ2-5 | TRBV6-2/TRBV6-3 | ASSYGTGSGTQY
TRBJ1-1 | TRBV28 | ASSLWGQGGRTEAF
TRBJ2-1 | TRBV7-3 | ASSPFGGSRDEQF
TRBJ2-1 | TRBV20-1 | SARWRSLGNEQF
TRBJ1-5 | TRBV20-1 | SAFGTANSENQPQH
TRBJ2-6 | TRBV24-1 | ATSDNSGANVLT
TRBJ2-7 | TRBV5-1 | ASSAGTVPYEQY
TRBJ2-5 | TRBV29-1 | SVEWREGPEETQY
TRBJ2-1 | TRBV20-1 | SAWDVYNEQF
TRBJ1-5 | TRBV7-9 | ASSPHGGPQH
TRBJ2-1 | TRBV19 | ASRLAGDNEQF
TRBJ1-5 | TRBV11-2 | ASSLGADQPQH
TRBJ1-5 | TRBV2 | ASSVKWGGQPQH
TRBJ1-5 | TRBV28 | ASSFEGDQPQH
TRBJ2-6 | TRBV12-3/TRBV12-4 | ASNLGSGANVLT
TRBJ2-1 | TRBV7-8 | ASSSPRRATGGRSEQF